This entry describes one T cell receptor beta chain. Its antigen is currently unknown. These data come from a study of beta chain features in type 1 diabetes. Expressed TCRB transcripts were sequenced because the isolated RNA had all been reverse transcribed beforehand. The data were produced by immunoSEQ multiplex PCR, yet TCRdb's version contains in-frame clones alone and is incomplete. The sample includes hundreds of thousands of clones, 13% seen only once; the top ten take less than 0.025%. Purity exceeding 98% was reached by all sorted populations. General observations from the study: More deletions and fewer insertions at VDJ junctions were found in patients with type 1 diabetes. Any role of HLA type in TCRB rearrangement remained unresolved here. There was a moderate but significant shortening of TCRB CDR3s in all four CD4+ subsets of Type 1 diabetes patients.

Germline V gene lookup returns CDR1 MNHNS and CDR2 SASEGT. The CDR3 runs 15 residues. With 6 bases clipped from V and 3 bases from J, the junction kept 10 bases outside the gene matches. This TCR came from a man aged 18-30 years with type 1 diabetes. The material sequenced was naive CD4+ T cells from blood. V usage is TRBV6-1 and J usage is TRBJ1-2; 7 bases map to TRBD1. CDR3 nucleotide sequence: TGTGCCAGCAGGGACCTGACAGGGACGTACTATGGCTACACCTTC. Encoded protein: CASRDLTGTYYGYTF.